This T cell receptor beta chain was obtained from a study of blood T cell repertoires in COVID-19. Looking at the study overall: The origin of the acute and convalescent COVID-19 samples was the United States, Italy and Spain.

Germline V lookup: CDR1 MNHEY, CDR2 SVGAGI. The CDR3 has 13 amino acids. V was clipped by 6 bases and J by 4 bases, with 12 bases between them. Using immunoSEQ multiplex PCR, the repertoire was profiled, and TCRdb retains in-frame clones only, with some absent. Of 150,000 to 200,000 clones detected, approximately 90% appear once; the ten largest clones hold 5% to 6%. The gene calls are TRBV6-5 and TRBJ1-2; D not certain. This TCR derives from a human donor in a cohort sampled during active COVID-19. Source material: peripheral blood. The CDR3, as DNA: TGTGCCAGCAGACCCTCGGGTTCCTATGGCTACACCTTC. Its protein is CASRPSGSYGYTF.